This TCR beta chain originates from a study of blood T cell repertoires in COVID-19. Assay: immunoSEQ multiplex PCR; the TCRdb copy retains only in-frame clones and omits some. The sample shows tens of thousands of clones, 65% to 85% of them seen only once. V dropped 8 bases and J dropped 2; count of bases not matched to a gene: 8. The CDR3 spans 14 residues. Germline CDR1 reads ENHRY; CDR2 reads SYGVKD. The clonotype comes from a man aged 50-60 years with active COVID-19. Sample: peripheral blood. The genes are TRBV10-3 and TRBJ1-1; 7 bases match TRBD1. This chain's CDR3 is CAIRGDSENTEAFF. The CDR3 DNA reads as TGTGCCATCCGAGGGGACAGCGAAAACACTGAAGCTTTCTTT.